This T cell receptor beta chain was observed in a study of blood T cell repertoires in COVID-19. Study as a whole: Samples came from the United States, Italy and Spain, spanning acute and convalescent COVID-19. PBMCs, B-cell-depleted T cells, or T cells were the source of the cDNA or gDNA that made up the material.

Germline V gene lookup returns CDR1 SNHLY and CDR2 FYNNEI. The CDR3 is made up of 13 amino acids. Germline trimming cut 10 bases from V and 8 bases from J; bases unmatched to any gene: 10. Original processing methods: Reference gene primer amplification yielded estimated nucleated cell counts. Here immunoSEQ multiplex PCR was the method, and the copy in TCRdb shows in-frame clones only, minus some. That table furnishes V, J and clone size, whereas the DNA furnished D and trimming. The data hold fewer than 95,000 clones, with approximately 90% observed a single time. Sequenced input: peripheral blood. The chain is built from TRBV2 and TRBJ1-4; 7 positions agree with TRBD1. The clonotype was recovered from a male donor with acute or convalescent COVID-19. The CDR3 region has the DNA TGTGCCACCAAGGGGGCGGTGTGGGAAAAACTGTTTTTT. Its translation is CATKGAVWEKLFF.